This T cell receptor (beta chain) was recorded in a study of identical twins (dated by TCRdb to about 2016). Notes on the research overall: To test whether fetal clonotypes persist, this study deep-sequenced TCR alpha and beta repertoires from monozygotic twins, from unrelated adults of various ages, and from cord blood. To rule out contamination, replicate twin experiments were performed at different times with different library preparation protocols. The investigation overall reported the following: In monozygotic twins, recombination models systematically underestimated out-of-frame TCR alpha sharing, but the models matched the sharing seen between unrelated individuals. Excess twin sharing in beta out-of-frame sequences was weaker because fewer shared sequences lowered the signal-to-noise ratio. Fewer insertions were carried by abundant cord blood beta clonotypes; a weaker similar trend was observed in young adult naive repertoires, while no such trend was observed in memory repertoires. Invariant T cells such as MAIT and iNKT could partly confound zero-insertion analyses, although diverse VJ usage argued against such confounding for most clonotypes. Because the same donors could not be followed over many years, the conclusions relied on cross-sectional statistical analysis. Compared with coincidental sharing between unrelated individuals, out-of-frame TCR alpha sequences shared between twins showed an excess of sequences with low generation probability.

Every donor in the study was a healthy Caucasian. The receptor library was made with 5' RACE. Sequencing used an Illumina HiSeq 2000. A universal primer binding site was added through template switching, and the final cDNA carried a unique molecular identifier so that TCR cDNA molecules could be counted accurately. Specific primers in the conserved constant-segment region were used to synthesize first-strand cDNA for the TCR alpha and beta chains. To control for contamination, every cDNA library carried two barcodes: a SMART-Mk sample barcode plus Illumina barcodes. TruSeq adapter sequences and Illumina sample barcodes were added in two successive PCR steps. Sequencing of the TCR alpha and beta cDNA libraries was done on the Illumina HiSeq platform using custom primers. Per the original workflow: MiGEC was used to process raw reads and extract unique molecular identifiers, and MiXCR was used to find CDR3 positions. For each individual, recombination models were inferred using an EM algorithm with the repgenHMM and IGoR tools. The tcR package in R was used for shared clonotype analysis, with sharing normalized by the product of cloneset sizes. To study raw recombination without the effects of thymic and clonal selection, out-of-frame nonproductive sequences were analyzed. TCRdb ran its own pipeline on the public reads, namely fastp trimming at Q25 and MiXCR clone calling, and kept in-frame beta chains. A single entry per CDR3 protein holds the most common genes and DNA from its merged rows. The V and J calls were not made by the authors but by TCRdb's processing. For this sample there are 1.5 million or so distinct CDR3 sequences; roughly a third appear just once. The ten biggest clones cover approximately 0.25% of the sample.

To note about this clonotype: Its antigen is not yet known. Base qualities are not provided; no much larger clone lies one nucleotide away.

The CDR3 sequence holds 15 residues, the cysteine and phenylalanine included. Just the 45-base CDR3 DNA is kept, in frame starting at base 1. CDR1 and CDR2 are read off the germline V gene as MNHNS and SASEGT. The junction carries 16 bases between V and J, which are trimmed by 3 bases and 8 bases respectively. Sequencing was performed on cord blood. The sequence was obtained from a newborn girl in good health. The sequence joins TRBV6-1 to TRBJ1-4; no D gene call is confident. The DNA is TGTGCCAGCAGTGACCGTGGGAGGGTTGAAGAAAAACTGTTTTTT. Translated, this is CASSDRGRVEEKLFF.